This T cell receptor beta chain was retrieved from a study of T cell clonotyping in hematopoietic cell transplantation. This table comes from immunoSEQ multiplex PCR, and its TCRdb copy is limited to in-frame clones, with some not included. The data hold tens of thousands of clones, with 85% to 95% observed a single time. Whole-study results and caveats: Pathologically expanded recipient clonotypes increased progressively from day 30 to day 180 as diversity fell. Without cell sorting, CD4 versus CD8 contributions remain unresolved. Higher Inverse Simpson Index values in graft donor and pretransplant recipient predicted broader posttransplant TCR diversity.

Germline CDR1 is MNHEY and CDR2 is SMNVEV (reference sequence). This CDR3 is 13 amino acids long. The V and J ends lost 2 bases and 4 bases respectively, with 6 bases between them. A note on this clone: The antigen is unknown.

The receptor was isolated from a woman aged 50 to 60 in good health. Some clones in this sample may be carry-over from other donors' samples. V gene TRBV27 combines with J gene TRBJ1-5; D unclear. Sequenced: peripheral blood mononuclear cells. The CDR3 spells CASSLAPNQPQHF. CDR3 sequence (DNA): TGTGCCAGCAGTTTAGCTCCAAATCAGCCCCAGCATTTT.